These 20 T cell receptor beta chains came from one sample sequenced in a study of OX40 agonist ivuxolimab in advanced cancers. Sequencing was performed with immunoSEQ multiplex PCR; in TCRdb, only in-frame clones are kept and a portion is missing. The data show about 60,000 clones, with over 80% seen just once and about 2% held by the top ten. The sample was CD4+ or CD8+ T cells sorted from blood, taken in a trial of the OX40 agonist ivuxolimab. Receptors were obtained from an adult with an advanced solid tumor such as melanoma, head and neck, liver or kidney cancer.

This clone was counted once. V usage is TRBV4-1 and J usage is TRBJ1-5, with D possibly TRBD1 on 5 matching bases. The CDR3 extends over 15 amino acids. Germline values: CDR1 MGHRA, CDR2 YSYEKL. Between the trimmed V and J ends, which lost 1 base and 6 bases, there was a span of 13 bases. In nucleotides, the CDR3 is TGCGCCAGCAGCCAAGTGGACACCTCCGGTCAGCCCCAGCATTTT. Its translation: CASSQVDTSGQPQHF.

The chain has TRBV28 and TRBJ2-3; TRBD2 agrees at 9 bases. The germline V gene encodes CDR1 MDHEN and CDR2 SYDVKM. V was pared by 2 bases and J by 0 bases, with 9 bases of the junction left unmatched. The CDR3 is made up of 18 amino acids. The CDR3 bases are TGTGCCAGCAGTTTAGGGGCTAGCGGGGTAGCTAGCACAGATACGCAGTATTTT. This gives the protein CASSLGASGVASTDTQYF.

This rearrangement joins TRBV27 to TRBJ1-1; TRBD1 matches at 11 bases. V lost 4 bases to trimming and J lost 0 bases; unmatched junction nucleotides: 16. Germline V gene sequence: CDR1 MNHEY, CDR2 SMNVEV (reference sequence). CDR3 length equals 20 residues. The CDR3 spells CASSSLTDRGRTVMNTEAFF. CDR3 bases: TGTGCCAGCAGTTCACTAACGGACAGGGGGCGTACGGTGATGAACACTGAAGCTTTCTTT.

CDR3 sequence: CASGTSGGSNEQFF. CDR3 coding DNA: TGTGCCAGCGGGACTAGCGGGGGATCAAATGAGCAGTTCTTC. V gene TRBV6-1 combines with J gene TRBJ2-1; 14 bases fit TRBD2. The V gene's germline CDR1 is MNHNS and CDR2 SASEGT. CDR3 size: 14 residues. With 8 bases clipped from V and 7 bases from J, the junction kept 4 bases outside the gene matches.

J is TRBJ1-2 and V is TRBV9; TRBD1 matches 11 bases. The V gene's germline CDR1 is SGDLS and CDR2 YYNGEE. The CDR3 covers 15 residues. V gave up 3 bases and J gave up 8 bases; unmatched junction bases: 9. The DNA of the CDR3 is TGTGCCAGCAGCGGACATGGACAGGGGGCGCTGGGCTACACCTTC. Protein product: CASSGHGQGALGYTF.

V is TRBV11-3 and J is TRBJ1-6; a weak D match, TRBD1 (5 bases). V was clipped by 8 bases and J by 7 bases, with 12 bases between them. The CDR3 runs to 13 residues. Germline lookup yields CDR1 SGHNT and CDR2 YENEEA. The CDR3 bases are TGTGCCAGCGCCCTGGGGCAGAATTCACCCCTCCACTTT. Translated, it gives CASALGQNSPLHF.

The V and J genes are TRBV23-1 and TRBJ2-6; D tentatively reads TRBD1 or TRBD2 (5 bases each). TRBV23-1 is labeled an ORF, and its function is uncertain. Trimming took 3 bases from V and 0 from J, leaving 15 bases between them. The CDR3 runs to 18 residues. The CDR3, as DNA: TGCGCCAGCAGTCAGAAGGGACGAACCGACTCTGGGGCCAACGTCCTGACTTTC. It yields the protein CASSQKGRTDSGANVLTF.

This chain links TRBV7-8 with TRBJ2-7; 12 nucleotides match TRBD1. This CDR3 region has 15 residues. Germline lookup yields CDR1 SGHVS and CDR2 FQNEAQ. J was trimmed by 4 bases and V by 3 bases; bases with no gene match: 4. In nucleotides, the CDR3 is TGTGCCAGCAGCTTGGGGACAGGGGGCATGTACGAGCAGTACTTC. Translating gives CASSLGTGGMYEQYF.

This chain uses TRBV28 with TRBJ2-7, with TRBD2 matching over 10 bases. The trim removed 1 base at V and 9 bases at J, leaving 6 bases unmatched. The germline CDR1 and CDR2 sequences are MDHEN and SYDVKM. The CDR3 is made up of 14 amino acids. The CDR3 DNA reads as TGTGCCAGCAGTTTATCTAGCGGGAGCTTCGGGCAGTACTTC. Translation gives CASSLSSGSFGQYF.

This chain uses TRBV10-3 with TRBJ2-3; 10 positions match TRBD1. Germline V gene lookup returns CDR1 ENHRY and CDR2 SYGVKD. This CDR3 region has 14 residues. CDR3 sequence reads: CANGDRGPTDTQYF. Written as DNA, the CDR3 is TGTGCTAACGGGGACAGGGGCCCCACAGATACGCAGTATTTT.

The genes are TRBV6-5 and TRBJ1-4; tentatively, D is TRBD1 (6 bases). Trimming took off 6 bases at V and 7 bases at J, with 18 bases between the two ends. The CDR3 runs 15 residues. Germline CDR1 reads MNHEY; CDR2 reads SVGAGI. The CDR3 sequence: CASSRLTGQVEKLFF. The CDR3 DNA is TGTGCCAGCAGCAGATTGACAGGCCAGGTTGAAAAACTGTTTTTT.

This sequence joins TRBV7-9 and TRBJ2-7, with TRBD1 matching over 9 bases. The CDR3 has 15 amino acids. The V and J ends lost 2 bases and 1 base, in that order; junction bases with no gene match: 3. Looked up from germline, CDR1 is SEHNR and CDR2 is FQNEAQ (reference sequence). CDR3: CASSLMGQGSYEQYF. The CDR3 DNA is TGTGCCAGCAGCTTAATGGGACAGGGTTCCTACGAGCAGTACTTC.

The chain joins TRBV18 to TRBJ2-2, with D maybe TRBD2 (5 bases). CDR1 is KGHSH, CDR2 LQKENI, per germline. CDR3 length equals 14 residues. V was pared by 1 base and J by 3 bases, with 6 bases between. CDR3 in amino acids: CASSPQADTGELFF. The DNA for the CDR3 is TGTGCCAGCTCACCACAAGCGGACACCGGGGAGCTGTTTTTT.

In DNA form, the CDR3 reads TGTGCCAGCAGTCCACAGGGGGCGGGAGGCTACGAGCAGTACTTC. Translated: CASSPQGAGGYEQYF. The rearrangement uses TRBV2 and TRBJ2-7, with a possible D match to TRBD1 (9 bases). This CDR3 has 15 residues. V was cut by 5 bases and J by 3 bases, with 17 bases left in between. Germline CDR1 SNHLY, CDR2 FYNNEI. The complete variable domain, with remaining parts taken from reference TRBV2 and TRBJ2-7, reads EPEVTQTPSHQVTQMGQEVILRCVPISNHLYFYWYRQILGQKVEFLVSFYNNEISEKSEIFDDQFSVERPDGSNFTLKIRSTKLEDSAMYFCASSPQGAGGYEQYFGPGTRLTVT.

The J gene is TRBJ1-1, the V gene TRBV5-1; weak D call: TRBD1 (5 bases). This CDR3 comprises 12 residues. Looked up from germline, CDR1 is SGHRS and CDR2 is YFSETQ. With 1 base removed from V and 6 bases from J, the gap between germline ends came to 7 bases. CDR3 residues: CASSLLGAEAFF. In DNA, the CDR3 is TGCGCCAGCAGCTTGCTGGGGGCTGAAGCTTTCTTT.

This clone was counted a single time. V gene TRBV27 combines with J gene TRBJ2-3; D is ambiguous. Germline CDR1 MNHEY, CDR2 SMNVEV (reference sequence). The V end was cut by 5 bases, the J end by 0 bases, with 12 bases between. This CDR3 has 15 residues. DNA for the CDR3: TGTGCCAGCAGTGCCGACTCCTCAAGCACAGATACGCAGTATTTT. This codes for CASSADSSSTDTQYF.

The chain links TRBV29-1 to TRBJ1-1, with D perhaps TRBD1 (5 bases). Trimming stripped 0 bases from V and 5 bases from J, with 10 bases between. Looked up from germline, CDR1 is SQVTM and CDR2 is ANQGSEA. The CDR3 is 13 residues long. The DNA for the CDR3 is TGCAGCGTTGAAGACAGGGAGTGGACTGAAGCTTTCTTT. Amino acids: CSVEDREWTEAFF.

The count of this clone is one. CDR3 in DNA: TGCGCCAGCAGCTTGGCCGGACAGGCTAACTATGGCTACACCTTC. Encoded protein: CASSLAGQANYGYTF. This chain uses TRBV5-1 with TRBJ1-2, with 7 bases that match TRBD1. Looked up from germline, CDR1 is SGHRS and CDR2 is YFSETQ. CDR3 length equals 15 residues. V lost 0 bases and J lost 0; bases outside the gene matches: 2.

In its sample, this clone was seen once. V and J are TRBV7-7 and TRBJ2-5; TRBD1 agrees at 10 bases. This CDR3 is 15 amino acids long. Germline CDR1 is SSHAT and CDR2 is FNYEAQ (reference sequence). V shed 4 bases, J shed 4 bases, and the junction held 6 bases outside the gene matches. Here the CDR3 reads CASSYTGTGVETQYF. DNA for the CDR3: TGTGCCAGCAGCTATACCGGGACAGGGGTAGAGACCCAGTACTTC.

In the case of this clone: It is likely a read error, because the conserved phenylalanine at the end of the CDR3 is missing. The V call is TRBV6-6, the J call TRBJ1-6, with D tentatively TRBD1 (5 bases). The germline CDR1 and CDR2 sequences are MNHNY and SVGAGI (reference sequence). Trimming cost V 3 bases and J 13 bases, with 16 bases left between them. The CDR3 sequence is 14 residues long. DNA for the CDR3: TGTGCCAGCAGTTATCCCAGGGACGCACCCCCCCTCCACCTT. It yields the protein CASSYPRDAPPLHL.